The rows below give T cell receptor beta chains drawn from one sample of a study of blood T cell repertoires in COVID-19. Sequencing used immunoSEQ multiplex PCR; TCRdb keeps in-frame clones, though not all of them. Here the sample spans about 280,000 clones, 80% to 90% being singletons. Sequenced: peripheral blood. These receptor sequences come from a woman between 65 and 79 years old with acute or convalescent COVID-19. The CDR3 runs from the conserved cysteine through the conserved F or W. The order of the fields is J gene, V gene, CDR3 protein.

J: TRBJ1-2; V: TRBV6-1; CDR3: CASSGGGRIRVNGYTF
J: TRBJ2-7; V: TRBV5-1; CDR3: CASSLAGEEQYF
J: TRBJ2-5; V: TRBV6-1; CDR3: CASSEFAGGGETQYF
J: TRBJ2-3; V: TRBV5-1; CDR3: CASSLAQGTDTQYF
J: TRBJ2-2; V: TRBV28; CDR3: CASLGGRGGGELFF
J: TRBJ1-5; V: TRBV7-8; CDR3: CASSLGRGPGEPQHF
J: TRBJ2-7; V: TRBV5-1; CDR3: CASSQGLLYEQYF
J: TRBJ2-2; V: TRBV5-3; CDR3: CARSPERVKKVGNTGELFF
J: TRBJ1-1; V: TRBV14; CDR3: CASSLQSYTEAFF
J: TRBJ2-7; V: TRBV5-1; CDR3: CASSPATGTPYEQYF
J: TRBJ2-1; V: TRBV3-1/TRBV3-2; CDR3: CASSHTNRAGANEQFF
J: TRBJ2-7; V: TRBV20-1; CDR3: CSATDNEQYF
J: TRBJ1-5; V: TRBV19; CDR3: CASSRTGLQPQHF
J: TRBJ1-1; V: TRBV5-4; CDR3: CASSSWETRTGKGAFF
J: TRBJ1-4; V: TRBV19; CDR3: CASSIARGSGEKLFF
J: TRBJ2-1; V: TRBV3-1/TRBV3-2; CDR3: CASSQVFSGIPSLEQFF
J: TRBJ1-1; V: TRBV12-3/TRBV12-4; CDR3: CASQGQQNTEAFF
J: TRBJ2-3; V: TRBV9; CDR3: CASSVDRVTDTQYF
J: TRBJ1-1; V: TRBV6-5; CDR3: CASHFREDTEAFF
J: TRBJ1-1; V: TRBV5-5; CDR3: CASSLTGGHTEAFF
J: TRBJ1-6; V: TRBV3-1/TRBV3-2; CDR3: CASSQVLGGNSPLHF
J: TRBJ2-1; V: TRBV19; CDR3: CASSIRQGGYNEQFF
J: TRBJ1-4; V: TRBV24-1; CDR3: CATSEGQGPNEKLFF
J: TRBJ2-7; V: TRBV7-9; CDR3: CASSQQGASYEQYF
J: TRBJ2-3; V: TRBV18; CDR3: CASSPYPGLATDTQYF
J: TRBJ2-7; V: TRBV2; CDR3: CASSEALRAYEQYF
J: TRBJ1-5; V: TRBV27; CDR3: CASSPLDRDHQPQHF
J: TRBJ1-5; V: TRBV2; CDR3: CASSGLTGSDPQHF
J: TRBJ2-5; V: TRBV2; CDR3: CASSSNSQETQYF
J: TRBJ1-6; V: TRBV19; CDR3: CASSAKTGGNSPLHF
J: TRBJ2-1; V: TRBV7-3; CDR3: CASSLTIGGGRNEQFF
J: TRBJ1-3; V: TRBV23-1; CDR3: CASGRQWDKQLDPGNTIYF
J: TRBJ1-1; V: TRBV10-2; CDR3: CASSVGQGGGAFF
J: TRBJ2-1; V: TRBV7-9; CDR3: CASSRPAGGRIEQFF
J: TRBJ2-4; V: TRBV10-1; CDR3: CASSETGPSVNIQYF
J: TRBJ1-2; V: TRBV5-5; CDR3: CASSLDRRLRYGYTF